This TCR beta chain was captured in a study of blood T cells in healthy people across ages. PCR was performed a second time for roughly 7 to 11 cycles using a sample-barcoded 5' primer and a J-beta primer mix. Researchers report that a template-switch adaptor with 12 random nucleotides tagged each cDNA molecule. MiXCR, run by TCRdb on the 5' RACE reads, gives a single entry per CDR3 protein. Among roughly 930,000 distinct CDR3 sequences listed, 40% to 60% were seen once. This clonotype has just one count. This TCR came from a man in his thirties or forties in good health. Sequenced sample: blood.

CDR3 coding DNA: TGTGCCAGCAGCTTGGTGGGGCAGGAATACAATGAGCAGTTCTTC. Translated, it gives CASSLVGQEYNEQFF. V is TRBV5-5 and J is TRBJ2-1; tentatively, D is TRBD1 (5 bases). The CDR3 is 15 residues long. Looked up from germline, CDR1 is SGHKS and CDR2 is YYEKEE (reference sequence). Trimming stripped 0 bases from V and 4 bases from J, with 11 bases between.